The rows below give T cell receptor beta chains drawn from one sample of a study of HIV-infected children after antiretroviral therapy interruption. MiXCR, applied by TCRdb to the 3' RACE reads, yields one record per CDR3 protein. Here the sample spans approximately 4,000 distinct CDR3 sequences, about 4.8% being singletons. The sample was CD45RO+ CD8+ T cells from PBMCs, pooled from several time points, taken from a donor given antiretroviral therapy, either interrupted or continuous. These receptors came from a pool of human donors with HIV. CDR3s include the opening cysteine and the closing phenylalanine or tryptophan. The order of the fields is J gene, V gene, clone size, D gene, CDR3 DNA, CDR3 protein. The D gene is left open where the match is weak. Expanded clones are given a class, and other clones once, few, many or no size at all.

J: TRBJ2-3; V: TRBV11-1; size: many; D: TRBD2; DNA: TGTGCCAGCAGCGTGCCCGGGGGGTTTGGGGCAGATACGCAGTATTTT; CDR3: CASSVPGGFGADTQYF
J: TRBJ2-6; V: TRBV7-6; size: -; D: -; DNA: TGTGCCAGCAGCTTTGGCACTCTGGCCAACGTCCTGACTTTC; CDR3: CASSFGTLANVLTF
J: TRBJ2-2; V: TRBV30; size: few; D: -; DNA: TGTGCCTGGAAGGGCGACTGGCTGACCGGGGAGCTGTTTTTT; CDR3: CAWKGDWLTGELFF
J: TRBJ1-2; V: TRBV4-1; size: few; D: TRBD1; DNA: TGCGCCAGCAGCCAAGTCCGGGACAGGGACCTACGAAACTATGGCTACACCTTC; CDR3: CASSQVRDRDLRNYGYTF
J: TRBJ2-4; V: TRBV27; size: many; D: -; DNA: TGTGCCAGGACAAAAAACATTCAGTACTTC; CDR3: CARTKNIQYF
J: TRBJ1-1; V: TRBV30; size: -; D: -; DNA: TGTGCCGGGTGGGTGAACACTGAAGCTTTCTTT; CDR3: CAGWVNTEAFF
J: TRBJ2-7; V: TRBV2; size: many; D: TRBD2; DNA: TGTGCCAGCAGTGCGACGGAGCTAAGTTCAAATTGGAGCGGGGCATCCTACGAGCAGTACTTC; CDR3: CASSATELSSNWSGASYEQYF
J: TRBJ2-7; V: TRBV19; size: -; D: -; DNA: TGTGCCAGTAGCGGTGGGGGTATCTACGAGCAGTACTTC; CDR3: CASSGGGIYEQYF
J: TRBJ1-1; V: TRBV12-3/TRBV12-4; size: few; D: TRBD1; DNA: TGTGCCAGCAGTTACACAGGGGCCATGAACACTGAAGCTTTCTTT; CDR3: CASSYTGAMNTEAFF
J: TRBJ2-1; V: TRBV5-5; size: medium-sized; D: TRBD2; DNA: TGTGCCAGCAGCTTGCTCTGGTTAATATCAGCGGGAGAAATATTGAATGAGCAGTTCTTC; CDR3: CASSLLWLISAGEILNEQFF
J: TRBJ2-7; V: TRBV6-1; size: few; D: -; DNA: TGTGCCAGCAGTGAAGCGGGGAGCTACGAGCAGTACTTC; CDR3: CASSEAGSYEQYF
J: TRBJ2-7; V: TRBV3-1; size: many; D: -; DNA: TGTGCCAGCAGCTCACACGGCGGCGGATCCTACGAGCAGTACTTC; CDR3: CASSSHGGGSYEQYF
J: TRBJ2-7; V: TRBV7-9; size: medium-sized; D: -; DNA: TGTGCCAGCAGCTTAGCGCACAGGACCTACGAGCAGTACTTC; CDR3: CASSLAHRTYEQYF
J: TRBJ2-1; V: TRBV20-1; size: -; D: -; DNA: -; CDR3: CSASILLSSEQFF
J: TRBJ2-2; V: TRBV5-5; size: few; D: -; DNA: TGTGCCAGCAGCCCATCCGACTCGAACACCGGGGAGCTGTTTTTT; CDR3: CASSPSDSNTGELFF
J: TRBJ1-1; V: TRBV2; size: -; D: TRBD1; DNA: TGTGCCAGCTCTTATGCAGGGGGCGGCGAGGAAGCTTTCTTT; CDR3: CASSYAGGGEEAFF
J: TRBJ1-1; V: TRBV7-9; size: medium-sized; D: -; DNA: TGTGCCAGCAGCTTAGAAGCAATCACTGAAGCTTTCTTT; CDR3: CASSLEAITEAFF
J: TRBJ2-3; V: TRBV6-4; size: many; D: TRBD2; DNA: TGTGCCAGCAGTGAAGGCGGGGGGGCCGGTACAGATACGCAGTATTTT; CDR3: CASSEGGGAGTDTQYF
J: TRBJ2-3; V: TRBV9; size: many; D: TRBD2; DNA: TGTGCCAGCAGCCCCGTAGACGGGACTAGCGGGTACACAGATACGCAGTATTTT; CDR3: CASSPVDGTSGYTDTQYF
J: TRBJ1-2; V: TRBV29-1; size: -; D: -; DNA: TGCAGCGTTGAGGGGGAGGGATCGGGCTATGGCTACACCTTC; CDR3: CSVEGEGSGYGYTF
J: TRBJ2-1; V: TRBV20-1; size: medium-sized; D: TRBD2; DNA: TGCAGTGCTAGATCCAGCGGGGGCTCATATTGGGATGAGCAGTTCTTC; CDR3: CSARSSGGSYWDEQFF
J: TRBJ1-2; V: TRBV28; size: medium-sized; D: -; DNA: TGTGCCAGCAGTCTCGGACACCCTACCTATGGCTACACCTTC; CDR3: CASSLGHPTYGYTF
J: TRBJ2-7; V: TRBV9; size: -; D: -; DNA: TGTGCCAGCAGCGTAGAGGGGACCCACCGGAGTCCCTACGAGCAGTACTTC; CDR3: CASSVEGTHRSPYEQYF
J: TRBJ2-5; V: TRBV23-1; size: few; D: TRBD1; DNA: TGCGCCAGCAGTCAATCGAACAGGGGGAACACGGAGACCCAGTACTTC; CDR3: CASSQSNRGNTETQYF
J: TRBJ2-7; V: TRBV30; size: many; D: -; DNA: TGTGCCTGGAGTCTGGTCTACGAGCAGTACTTC; CDR3: CAWSLVYEQYF
J: TRBJ2-7; V: TRBV6-1; size: many; D: TRBD1; DNA: TGTGCCAGCAGTTCCGGGACAGGGAGGTTCTGGCAGTACTTC; CDR3: CASSSGTGRFWQYF
J: TRBJ2-7; V: TRBV5-1; size: -; D: TRBD1; DNA: TGCGCCAGCAGCTTGCCCTCCTTGGGACAGGGATTCTCCTACGAGCAGTACTTC; CDR3: CASSLPSLGQGFSYEQYF
J: TRBJ2-5; V: TRBV10-3; size: medium-sized; D: -; DNA: TGTGCCATCAGTGTTGACAGCCAAGAGACCCAGTACTTC; CDR3: CAISVDSQETQYF
J: TRBJ1-2; V: TRBV29-1; size: medium-sized; D: TRBD1; DNA: TGCAGCACAAACGGACAGGGGCGCTACACCTTC; CDR3: CSTNGQGRYTF